This entry lists 21 T cell receptor beta chains sequenced from one sample in a study of cytomegalovirus exposure and HLA in healthy donors. PCR was performed using 60 Vbeta and 13 Jbeta primers. Assay used: immunoSEQ multiplex PCR; TCRdb lists only in-frame clones, some missing. The sample carries under 55,000 clones, 55% to 85% recorded once. The specimen sequenced was PBMCs. The source is a woman aged 45-60 years in good health and CMV-seronegative.

This clone was observed a few times. This chain joins TRBV30 and TRBJ2-5; 8 nucleotides agree with TRBD1. The CDR3 has 11 residues. Unmatched junction bases numbered 5, after V lost 7 bases and J lost 7 bases. Germline V lookup: CDR1 GTSNPN, CDR2 SVGIG (reference sequence). CDR3 nucleotides: TGTGCCTTTCAGGGGGCCGGGACCCAGTACTTC. Its protein is CAFQGAGTQYF.

This clone was detected only once. The chain is built from TRBV7-2 and TRBJ1-1; D gene ambiguous. Germline CDR1 is SGHTA and CDR2 is FQGNSA. Deletions cut 5 bases from V and 2 bases from J, with 9 bases between. The CDR3 loop spans 13 amino acids. The CDR3 DNA is TGTGCCAGCAGCCCTTTCCTCAACACTGAAGCTTTCTTT. Translating gives CASSPFLNTEAFF.

This clone was recorded a few times. This sequence joins TRBV2 and TRBJ1-1; 8 bases agree with TRBD1. Per germline, CDR1 SNHLY and CDR2 FYNNEI. Unmatched junction bases numbered 4, after V lost 6 bases and J lost 1 base. There are 14 residues in the CDR3. The CDR3 sequence: CASREGQANTEAFF. The CDR3 coding sequence is TGTGCCAGCAGAGAGGGACAGGCGAACACTGAAGCTTTCTTT.

J is TRBJ2-4 and V is TRBV28; unclear D gene. V lost 6 bases and J 0 bases, leaving 6 bases between the germline ends. The CDR3 is 13 amino acids. Germline CDR1 is MDHEN and CDR2 is SYDVKM. In DNA form, the CDR3 reads TGTGCCAGCAGCGCCGGAGCCAAAAACATTCAGTACTTC. Translated, it gives CASSAGAKNIQYF. The complete variable domain, with remaining parts taken from reference TRBV28 and TRBJ2-4, reads DVKVTQSSRYLVKRTGEKVFLECVQDMDHENMFWYRQDPGLGLRLIYFSYDVKMKEKGDIPEGYSVSREKKERFSLILESASTNQTSMYLCASSAGAKNIQYFGAGTRLSVL.

The chain is built from TRBV4-3 and TRBJ2-7; D is possibly TRBD2 (5 bases). The CDR3 sequence is 13 residues long. CDR1 is LGHNA, CDR2 YSLEER, per germline. V lost 3 bases and J lost 10, with 16 bases in between. CDR3 sequence (DNA): TGCGCCAGCAGCCATGGCCCCCGGGGTGGTCAGTACTTC. This sequence encodes CASSHGPRGGQYF.

The CDR3 here is CASSEAGGPPWDGYTF. CDR3 DNA: TGTGCCAGCAGTGAGGCAGGGGGCCCACCGTGGGATGGCTACACCTTC. V and J are TRBV2 and TRBJ1-2; 8 positions match TRBD1. CDR3 size: 16 residues. The V gene's germline CDR1 is SNHLY and CDR2 FYNNEI. Trimming removed 3 bases from V and 6 bases from J; junction bases left unmatched: 12.

The chain uses TRBV5-1 and TRBJ2-1, with 14 nucleotides matching TRBD2. Germline CDR1 is SGHRS and CDR2 is YFSETQ. The CDR3 loop spans 19 amino acids. Trimming removed 0 bases from V and 0 bases from J; junction bases left unmatched: 5. The CDR3 bases are TGCGCCAGCAGCTTGGGGACTAGCGGGAGGTGGAGCTCCTACAATGAGCAGTTCTTC. This encodes CASSLGTSGRWSSYNEQFF.

The CDR3 nucleotides read TGTGCCAGTAGCGGCGGGGGGGCGGGGGAGACCCAGTACTTC. Residues: CASSGGGAGETQYF. V is TRBV19 and J is TRBJ2-5, with 9 bases lining up with TRBD2. After removal of 6 bases from V and 5 bases from J, the junction contained 7 bases not matched to a gene. The germline V gene encodes CDR1 LNHDA and CDR2 SQIVND (reference sequence). CDR3 length equals 14 residues.

The chain uses TRBV7-9 and TRBJ2-7; the match to TRBD2 covers 7 bases. Per germline, CDR1 SEHNR and CDR2 FQNEAQ (reference sequence). The CDR3 runs 13 residues. The J segment lost 7 bases and the V segment lost 4 bases, leaving 7 bases of the junction unmatched. For the CDR3, the DNA is TGTGCCAGCAGCTCAGGACTAGTTCCTGAGCAGTACTTC. Protein sequence: CASSSGLVPEQYF.

This clone appeared a few times. This chain joins TRBV5-1 and TRBJ1-1; tentative D call: TRBD1 (5 bases). The V and J ends lost 4 bases and 1 base respectively, with 11 bases between them. From germline, CDR1 is SGHRS and CDR2 YFSETQ. The CDR3 sequence is 14 residues long. The CDR3 region is CASSPREGNTEAFF. The CDR3 DNA is TGCGCCAGCAGCCCCAGGGAGGGGAACACTGAAGCTTTCTTT. Full variable domain (rest looked up from reference TRBV5-1 and TRBJ1-1): KAGVTQTPRYLIKTRGQQVTLSCSPISGHRSVSWYQQTPGQGLQFLFEYFSETQRNKGNFPGRFSGRQFSNSRSEMNVSTLELGDSALYLCASSPREGNTEAFFGQGTRLTVV.

This clone was detected a few times. This sequence joins TRBV4-1 and TRBJ2-3; D not resolved. The germline V gene encodes CDR1 MGHRA and CDR2 YSYEKL. V was cut by 0 bases and J by 3 bases, with 10 bases left in between. The CDR3 is made up of 15 amino acids. CDR3: CASSQEQSRTDTQYF. The DNA of the CDR3 is TGCGCCAGCAGCCAAGAACAGAGTAGGACAGATACGCAGTATTTT.

The chain combines TRBV6-1 with TRBJ2-2, with TRBD1 matching 7 bases. Germline CDR1 reads MNHNS; CDR2 reads SASEGT. CDR3 length: 15 residues. V trimming: 11 bases; J trimming: 3 bases; junction bases outside the gene matches: 12. The CDR3 DNA reads as TGTGCCGTTAGGGGGCTTTATCCAGACACCGGGGAGCTGTTTTTT. It encodes CAVRGLYPDTGELFF.

This chain links TRBV10-2 with TRBJ2-5, with 14 positions matching TRBD2. Germline values: CDR1 WSHSY, CDR2 SAAADI. CDR3 size: 16 residues. V lost 7 bases to trimming and J lost 5 bases; unmatched junction nucleotides: 9. The CDR3 is CASTGTSGRARETQYF. The CDR3 nucleotides are TGCGCCAGCACCGGGACTAGCGGGAGAGCAAGGGAGACCCAGTACTTC.

This clone was detected a few times. The J gene is TRBJ1-1, the V gene TRBV10-1; 7 nucleotides line up with TRBD1. V was clipped by 5 bases and J by 7 bases; unmatched bases: 10. Germline V gene data show CDR1 as WNHNN and CDR2 as SYGVQD (reference sequence). The CDR3 spans 14 residues. In nucleotides, the CDR3 is TGCGCCAGCAGTTCCGGGACAGTTGTTGGTGAAGCTTTCTTT. This gives the protein CASSSGTVVGEAFF.

J is TRBJ2-7 and V is TRBV7-9; TRBD1 is a possible D gene (5 bases). Between the trimmed V and J ends, which lost 1 base and 6 bases, there was a span of 13 bases. CDR1 is SEHNR, CDR2 FQNEAQ, per germline (reference sequence). The CDR3 is made up of 14 amino acids. This CDR3 reads CASSLGQGDLEQYF. CDR3 coding DNA: TGTGCCAGCAGCTTAGGGCAGGGCGACCTCGAGCAGTACTTC.

Only a few counts were recorded for this clone. The chain carries TRBV7-2 and TRBJ2-5, with D possibly TRBD2 on 6 matching bases. The DNA end favors TRBJ2-7, so the J call may be wrong. Germline-derived CDR1 and CDR2 are SGHTA and FQGNSA. This CDR3 is 14 amino acids long. The CDR3 protein is CASSLGGTSYEQYF. The CDR3 coding sequence is TGTGCCAGCAGCTTAGGCGGGACCTCCTACGAGCAGTACTTC.

The gene calls are TRBV7-8 and TRBJ2-7, with 7 bases identical to TRBD2. Germline CDR1 is SGHVS and CDR2 is FQNEAQ. CDR3 length: 18 residues. V lost 0 bases and J lost 0; bases outside the gene matches: 11. For the CDR3, the DNA is TGTGCCAGCAGCTTAGCTGGGGTAGCGGGTATTTCCTCCTACGAGCAGTACTTC. It specifies CASSLAGVAGISSYEQYF.

The V and J genes are TRBV5-1 and TRBJ2-3; TRBD1 aligns across 7 bases. CDR1 and CDR2 (germline): SGHRS, YFSETQ. CDR3 length: 15 residues. V gave up 6 bases and J gave up 1 base; unmatched junction bases: 8. The CDR3 bases are TGCGCCAGCAACCGACAGGGCCAAGGCACAGATACGCAGTATTTT. This codes for CASNRQGQGTDTQYF.

The chain couples TRBV28 to TRBJ1-1; TRBD1 might be the D (6 bases). From germline, CDR1 is MDHEN and CDR2 SYDVKM. V lost 2 bases and J lost 2, with 12 bases in between. The CDR3 sequence is 15 residues long. The CDR3: CASSLLTGVNTEAFF. Here the CDR3 DNA reads TGTGCCAGCAGTTTACTGACAGGCGTCAACACTGAAGCTTTCTTT.

Only a few counts were recorded for this clone. V is TRBV7-3 and J is TRBJ2-2; D remains unclear. The ends were cut back, 6 bases at V and 1 base at J, with 6 bases in the middle. CDR1 SGHTA and CDR2 FQGTGA come from the germline V gene. CDR3 length: 13 amino acids. CDR3 nucleotides: TGTGCCAGCAGGGCAGGGAACACCGGGGAGCTGTTTTTT. It translates to CASRAGNTGELFF.

The V and J genes are TRBV5-1 and TRBJ1-5; 7 bases line up with TRBD1. The CDR3 runs to 15 residues. Germline assignment: CDR1 SGHRS and CDR2 YFSETQ. The V and J ends lost 4 bases and 4 bases, in that order; junction bases with no gene match: 8. CDR3 in DNA: TGCGCCAGCAGCCCGGAGGGGGCCGCAAATCAGCCCCAGCATTTT. Translation: CASSPEGAANQPQHF.